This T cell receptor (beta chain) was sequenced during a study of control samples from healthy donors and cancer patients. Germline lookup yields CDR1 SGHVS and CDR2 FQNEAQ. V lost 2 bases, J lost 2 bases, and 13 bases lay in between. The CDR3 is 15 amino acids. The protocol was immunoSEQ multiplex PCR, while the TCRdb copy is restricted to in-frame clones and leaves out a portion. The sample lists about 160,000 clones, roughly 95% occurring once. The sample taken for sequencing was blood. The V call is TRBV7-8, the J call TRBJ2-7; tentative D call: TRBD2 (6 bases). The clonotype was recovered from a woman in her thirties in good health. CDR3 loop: CASSLPAGRTYEQYF. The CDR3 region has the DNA TGTGCCAGCAGCTTACCCGCGGGACGGACCTACGAGCAGTACTTC.